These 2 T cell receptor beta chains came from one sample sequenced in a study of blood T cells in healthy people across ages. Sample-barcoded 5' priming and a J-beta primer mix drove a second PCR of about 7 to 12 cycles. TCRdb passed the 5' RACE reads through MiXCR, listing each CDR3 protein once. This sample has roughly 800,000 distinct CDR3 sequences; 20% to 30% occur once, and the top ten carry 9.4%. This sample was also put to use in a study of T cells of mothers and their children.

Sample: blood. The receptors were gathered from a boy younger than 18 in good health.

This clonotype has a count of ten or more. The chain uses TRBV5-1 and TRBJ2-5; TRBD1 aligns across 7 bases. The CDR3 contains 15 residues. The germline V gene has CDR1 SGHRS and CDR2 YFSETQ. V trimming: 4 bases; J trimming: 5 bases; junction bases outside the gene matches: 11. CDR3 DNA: TGCGCCAGCAGCGCAACAGGGGAGAGGCTGGAGACCCAGTACTTC. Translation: CASSATGERLETQYF.

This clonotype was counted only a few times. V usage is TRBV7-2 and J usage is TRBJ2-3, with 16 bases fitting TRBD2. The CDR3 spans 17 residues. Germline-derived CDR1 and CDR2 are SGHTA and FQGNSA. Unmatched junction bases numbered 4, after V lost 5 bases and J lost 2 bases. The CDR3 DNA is TGTGCCAGCAGCCCCGGGACTAGCGGGGGGGCCACAGATACGCAGTATTTT. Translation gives CASSPGTSGGATDTQYF.